These 7 T cell receptor beta chains share one sample of origin, sequenced in a study of cytomegalovirus exposure and HLA in healthy donors. PCR used 60 Vbeta primers and 13 Jbeta primers. Sequencing was performed with immunoSEQ multiplex PCR; in TCRdb, only in-frame clones are kept and a portion is missing. This sample's clone table lists 130,000 or so clones. Input material: PBMCs. These receptors were collected from a man younger than 35 in good health and CMV-seronegative.

The chain links TRBV2 to TRBJ2-1; 16 bases match TRBD2. This CDR3 region has 16 residues. J gave up 9 bases and V 5 bases, and 7 bases lay outside the gene matches. Germline V gene sequence: CDR1 SNHLY, CDR2 FYNNEI. DNA for the CDR3: TGTGCCAGCAGTCCTACGGGACTAGCGGGAGGGTCTGAGCAGTTCTTC. This sequence encodes CASSPTGLAGGSEQFF.

The CDR3 is CAWSVRRAAEQFF. CDR3 bases: TGTGCCTGGAGTGTTAGGAGGGCGGCTGAGCAGTTCTTC. This chain connects TRBV30 to TRBJ2-1, with a tentative D call TRBD2 (6 bases). Germline CDR1 and CDR2: GTSNPN and SVGIG (reference sequence). There are 13 residues in the CDR3. V lost 0 bases, J lost 9 bases, and 12 bases lay in between.

J is TRBJ2-7 and V is TRBV7-6, with 7 positions matching TRBD2. This CDR3 has 13 amino acids. The V and J ends lost 5 bases and 7 bases, in that order; junction bases with no gene match: 8. The germline CDR1 and CDR2 sequences are SGHVS and FNYEAQ. CDR3 in amino acids: CASSPLRRGEQYF. DNA for the CDR3: TGTGCCAGCAGCCCCCTACGGCGGGGGGAGCAGTACTTC. Variable domain in full (rest from reference TRBV7-6 and TRBJ2-7): GAGVSQSPRYKVTKRGQDVALRCDPISGHVSLYWYRQALGQGPEFLTYFNYEAQQDKSGLPNDRFSAERPEGSISTLTIQRTEQRDSAMYRCASSPLRRGEQYFGPGTRLTVT.

The chain links TRBV9 to TRBJ1-1; TRBD1 agrees at 9 bases. Germline values: CDR1 SGDLS, CDR2 YYNGEE. CDR3 length equals 12 residues. With V trimmed by 0 bases and J by 10 bases, 1 base remained unmatched. CDR3 amino acids: CASSVVDRGAFF. The CDR3 DNA reads as TGTGCCAGCAGCGTAGTGGACAGGGGAGCTTTCTTT.

This rearrangement joins TRBV4-3 to TRBJ1-4; D might be TRBD1 (5 bases). CDR1 and CDR2 (germline): LGHNA, YSLEER. This CDR3 has 16 residues. V lost 0 bases and J 5 bases, leaving 13 bases between the germline ends. The CDR3, as DNA: TGCGCCAGCAGCCAAGATCGCAGGGTGTCCAATGAAAAACTGTTTTTT. It codes for CASSQDRRVSNEKLFF.

The genes are TRBV9 and TRBJ1-1; a possible D gene is TRBD1 (6 bases). V was trimmed by 3 bases and J by 3 bases, leaving 12 bases between them. Germline CDR1 and CDR2: SGDLS and YYNGEE. The CDR3 consists of 14 residues. The CDR3 spells CASSAFEGDTEAFF. The CDR3 DNA sequence: TGTGCCAGCAGCGCGTTCGAGGGGGACACTGAAGCTTTCTTT.

The chain joins TRBV4-2 to TRBJ1-4; D remains ambiguous. CDR3 length: 15 residues. CDR1 LGHNA and CDR2 YNFKEQ come from the germline V gene. The germline V and J ends were trimmed by 4 bases and 3 bases, with 12 bases remaining between them. The CDR3 sequence: CASSRYIVANEKLFF. The CDR3 bases are TGTGCCAGCAGCCGCTATATAGTTGCTAATGAAAAACTGTTTTTT.